The 28 T cell receptor beta chains below all came from one sample that was sequenced in a study of cytomegalovirus exposure and HLA in healthy donors. PCR primers comprised 60 Vbeta and 13 Jbeta primers. Assay: immunoSEQ multiplex PCR; the TCRdb copy retains only in-frame clones and omits some. The table shows about 120,000 clones, with about 76% occurring only once. Input material: PBMCs. The receptor set was obtained from a man between 25 and 39 years old in good health and CMV-seropositive.

This sequence joins TRBV7-9 and TRBJ2-7, with 7 bases aligning to TRBD1. This CDR3 comprises 15 residues. The germline V gene has CDR1 SEHNR and CDR2 FQNEAQ (reference sequence). V trimming: 5 bases; J trimming: 1 base; junction bases outside the gene matches: 8. In DNA form, the CDR3 reads TGTGCCAGCAGCCGGCGATCAGGGGGTTCCTACGAGCAGTACTTC. It translates to CASSRRSGGSYEQYF. Supplemented by reference TRBV7-9 and TRBJ2-7, the full variable domain reads DTGVSQNPRHKITKRGQNVTFRCDPISEHNRLYWYRQTLGQGPEFLTYFQNEAQLEKSRLLSDRFSAERPKGSFSTLEIQRTEQGDSAMYLCASSRRSGGSYEQYFGPGTRLTVT.

This clone occurred a few times. The chain recombines TRBV28 with TRBJ1-2; TRBD1 is a possible D gene (6 bases). CDR3 length equals 15 residues. The V gene's germline CDR1 is MDHEN and CDR2 SYDVKM. Trimming pared 3 bases from V and 8 bases from J, leaving 19 bases between. The CDR3 DNA reads TGTGCCAGCAGTTTTTCTGGCAGGGGTCGTGGCGGCTACACCTTC. Protein: CASSFSGRGRGGYTF.

This clone was counted only a few times. V usage is TRBV5-4 and J usage is TRBJ2-2, with TRBD2 identical over 16 bases. J was trimmed by 5 bases and V by 3 bases; bases with no gene match: 10. From germline, CDR1 is SGHNT and CDR2 YYREEE (reference sequence). CDR3 size: 19 residues. CDR3 protein: CASSSPGTSGGARTGELFF. DNA for the CDR3: TGTGCCAGCAGCTCCCCCGGGACTAGCGGGGGGGCGAGGACCGGGGAGCTGTTTTTT.

Concerning this clone itself: At one boundary the junction diverges from the germline segment, which might be a read error. The V gene is TRBV7-2, the J gene TRBJ1-2; no firm D call. There are 13 residues in the CDR3. CDR1 and CDR2 (germline): SGHTA, FQGNSA. The CDR3 loop reads CASSAGSRIGYPF. The CDR3 DNA reads as TGTGCCAGCAGCGCGGGATCAAGAATAGGCTACCCCTTC.

V and J are TRBV5-1 and TRBJ2-2; D is unresolved. V was clipped by 6 bases and J by 0 bases, with 12 bases between them. The germline CDR1 and CDR2 sequences are SGHRS and YFSETQ. CDR3 length equals 15 residues. This CDR3 reads CASNLQSPNTGELFF. CDR3 coding DNA: TGCGCCAGCAACTTACAGTCCCCGAACACCGGGGAGCTGTTTTTT.

The gene calls are TRBV29-1 and TRBJ1-3; 9 bases fit TRBD1. CDR1 SQVTM and CDR2 ANQGSEA come from the germline V gene. The CDR3 runs 14 residues. V lost 7 bases, J lost 3 bases, and 7 bases stayed unmatched. CDR3 protein: CSARDRVNGNTIYF. The CDR3 DNA is TGCAGCGCAAGGGACAGGGTTAATGGAAACACCATATATTTT.

This chain links TRBV10-3 with TRBJ2-2; 9 nucleotides line up with TRBD1. Per germline, CDR1 ENHRY and CDR2 SYGVKD. This CDR3 comprises 16 residues. V trimming: 6 bases; J trimming: 6 bases; junction bases outside the gene matches: 11. CDR3 coding DNA: TGTGCCATCAGACCTCCGGGACAGGGAGGATCCGGGGAGCTGTTTTTT. Protein: CAIRPPGQGGSGELFF.

The chain employs TRBV27 and TRBJ1-5, with D maybe TRBD1 (6 bases). Germline assignment: CDR1 MNHEY and CDR2 SMNVEV (reference sequence). Trimming removed 7 bases from V and 9 bases from J, with 16 bases in between. This CDR3 has 13 amino acids. This chain's CDR3 is CASTTRGGGPQHF. The CDR3 coding sequence is TGTGCCAGCACCACTAGGGGGGGAGGGCCCCAGCATTTT.

The V call is TRBV4-3, the J call TRBJ2-2, with TRBD2 matching 16 bases. V was clipped by 3 bases and J by 15 bases; unmatched bases: 4. Germline CDR1 is LGHNA and CDR2 is YSLEER. This CDR3 spans 14 amino acids. CDR3: CASSQGLAGGLVFF. The CDR3 region has the DNA TGCGCCAGCAGCCAGGGACTAGCGGGGGGGTTGGTGTTTTTT.

This clone was seen a handful of times. The rearrangement joins TRBV5-6 to TRBJ1-5; D uncertain. The ends were cut back, 4 bases at V and 0 bases at J, with 14 bases in the middle. Germline CDR1 and CDR2: SGHDT and YYEEEE. The CDR3 runs 16 residues. CDR3 bases: TGTGCCAGCAGCACCTACAGCAGATATAGCAATCAGCCCCAGCATTTT. It specifies CASSTYSRYSNQPQHF.

This chain links TRBV27 with TRBJ1-6; no reliable D call. The CDR3 consists of 14 residues. Germline V gene lookup returns CDR1 MNHEY and CDR2 SMNVEV (reference sequence). The germline V and J ends were trimmed by 3 bases and 4 bases, with 7 bases remaining between them. The CDR3 region is CASSLVRYNSPLHF. Here the CDR3 DNA reads TGTGCCAGCAGTTTGGTCAGGTATAATTCACCCCTCCACTTT.

The CDR3 nucleotides read TGTGCCAGATATGGGGGGGTCCCAGGCGGCTACACCTTC. It specifies CARYGGVPGGYTF. This chain connects TRBV21-1 to TRBJ1-2. TRBV21-1 counts as a pseudogene. The length of the CDR3 is 13 residues.

This chain links TRBV7-2 with TRBJ1-2, with TRBD1 matching over 9 bases. Germline V gene sequence: CDR1 SGHTA, CDR2 FQGNSA. The CDR3 extends over 15 amino acids. V lost 1 base to trimming and J lost 3 bases; unmatched junction nucleotides: 3. In nucleotides, the CDR3 is TGTGCCAGCAGCTTAGTTAGGACAGGGGACTATGGCTACACCTTC. This sequence encodes CASSLVRTGDYGYTF.

The chain joins TRBV4-1 to TRBJ2-5; D is possibly TRBD2 (5 bases). The germline V and J ends were trimmed by 4 bases and 2 bases, with 17 bases remaining between them. This CDR3 spans 16 amino acids. Germline-derived CDR1 and CDR2 are MGHRA and YSYEKL. Here the CDR3 reads CASSPAPDREQETQYF. The CDR3 bases are TGCGCCAGCAGCCCAGCCCCCGACCGGGAACAAGAGACCCAGTACTTC.

This clone was seen only a few times. V and J are TRBV30 and TRBJ1-3, with 9 bases matching TRBD1. V shed 2 bases and J 4 bases; nucleotides not matched to a gene: 3. Germline CDR1 is GTSNPN and CDR2 is SVGIG (reference sequence). The CDR3 length is 14 residues. The CDR3 DNA is TGTGCCTGGAGTAGGACAGGGGAAGGAAACACCATATATTTT. It translates to CAWSRTGEGNTIYF.

The chain carries TRBV7-2 and TRBJ1-2; 7 nucleotides line up with TRBD1. The germline CDR1 and CDR2 sequences are SGHTA and FQGNSA. V trimming: 2 bases; J trimming: 7 bases; junction bases outside the gene matches: 7. The CDR3 is made up of 14 amino acids. The CDR3 DNA is TGTGCCAGCAGCTTACCCGACAGGGCAGGTGGCTACACCTTC. Its protein product is CASSLPDRAGGYTF. The whole variable domain, remainder taken from reference TRBV7-2 and TRBJ1-2, is GAGVSQSPSNKVTEKGKDVELRCDPISGHTALYWYRQSLGQGLEFLIYFQGNSAPDKSGLPSDRFSAERTGGSVSTLTIQRTQQEDSAVYLCASSLPDRAGGYTFGSGTRLTVV.

CDR3 protein: CASSSPRGGGNTGELFF. Written as DNA, the CDR3 is TGTGCCAGCAGCTCCCCTAGGGGGGGCGGGAACACCGGGGAGCTGTTTTTT. The chain is built from TRBV7-2 and TRBJ2-2, with D possibly matching TRBD2 (7 bases). Germline V gene data show CDR1 as SGHTA and CDR2 as FQGNSA. V lost 4 bases to trimming and J lost 1 base, with 16 bases between them. The CDR3 sequence is 17 residues long. The full variable domain, rest sourced from reference TRBV7-2 and TRBJ2-2, is GAGVSQSPSNKVTEKGKDVELRCDPISGHTALYWYRQSLGQGLEFLIYFQGNSAPDKSGLPSDRFSAERTGGSVSTLTIQRTQQEDSAVYLCASSSPRGGGNTGELFFGEGSRLTVL.

In regard to this clone: At one boundary the junction diverges from the germline segment, which might be a read error. The identical CDR3 is also encoded by other nucleotide sequences in the sample. The chain links TRBV28 to TRBJ2-7, with 8 bases aligning to TRBD1. Germline V gene data show CDR1 as MDHEN and CDR2 as SYDVKM. The CDR3 contains 15 residues. CDR3 residues: CASLSGTGGSYEQYF. CDR3 in DNA: TGCGCCAGCCTATCCGGGACAGGTGGTTCCTACGAGCAGTACTTC.

This chain joins TRBV28 and TRBJ1-2; no definite D call. Trimming removed 1 base from V and 5 bases from J, with 14 bases in between. Germline V gene data show CDR1 as MDHEN and CDR2 as SYDVKM. The length of the CDR3 is 15 residues. CDR3 sequence: CASSLSKGASYGYTF. The CDR3 coding sequence is TGTGCCAGCAGTTTATCGAAGGGAGCGTCATATGGCTACACCTTC.

The table lists this clone with a count of one. This chain joins TRBV7-6 and TRBJ2-5; possible D gene TRBD2, 6 bases. V was clipped by 3 bases and J by 1 base, with 12 bases between them. The CDR3 runs 15 residues. Germline CDR1 and CDR2: SGHVS and FNYEAQ. The DNA of the CDR3 is TGTGCCAGCAGCTTTTGGGGACTTCCCCAAGAGACCCAGTACTTC. Encoded protein: CASSFWGLPQETQYF.

The chain is built from TRBV12-5 and TRBJ2-2; perhaps TRBD2 as D (5 bases). The germline V gene has CDR1 LGHNT and CDR2 FRNRAP. V was shortened by 6 bases and J by 1 base, with 9 bases between the two germline ends. The CDR3 covers 14 residues. CDR3 in amino acids: CASGPGVNTGELFF. Written as DNA, the CDR3 is TGTGCTAGTGGGCCCGGGGTGAACACCGGGGAGCTGTTTTTT.

This clone was picked up a small number of times. The rearrangement joins TRBV6-5 to TRBJ1-1; the D is unclear. V was clipped by 2 bases and J by 0 bases, with 10 bases between them. From germline, CDR1 is MNHEY and CDR2 SVGAGI. This CDR3 is built from 15 residues. Here the CDR3 reads CASSYALGLNTEAFF. The CDR3 DNA follows: TGTGCCAGCAGTTACGCGCTCGGTTTGAACACTGAAGCTTTCTTT.

The chain is built from TRBV11-2 and TRBJ2-5; weak D call: TRBD1 (5 bases). CDR1 is SGHAT and CDR2 is FQNNGV in the germline V gene. V lost 5 bases and J 5 bases, leaving 15 bases between the germline ends. The CDR3 has 14 amino acids. The CDR3: CASSLRQGAETQYF. The CDR3 DNA follows: TGTGCCAGCAGCCTTAGGCAGGGTGCGGAGACCCAGTACTTC.

In this sample, this clone turned up a few times. This rearrangement joins TRBV6-1 to TRBJ1-2; D possibly corresponds to TRBD1 (6 bases). Trimming took 6 bases from V and 8 from J, leaving 13 bases between them. Germline CDR1 and CDR2: MNHNS and SASEGT. This CDR3 comprises 12 residues. As DNA, the CDR3 is TGTGCCAGCAGGCCCGACAGGACCGGCTACACCTTC. This gives the protein CASRPDRTGYTF.

This sequence joins TRBV11-3 and TRBJ2-1, with D possibly being TRBD2 (5 bases). V was trimmed by 5 bases and J by 2 bases, leaving 19 bases between them. Germline loops: CDR1 SGHNT, CDR2 YENEEA. CDR3 length: 17 amino acids. CDR3 coding DNA: TGTGCCAGCAGCACCTCCCCAGTTCGGGGAACCTACAATGAGCAGTTCTTC. It specifies CASSTSPVRGTYNEQFF.

V usage is TRBV6-4 and J usage is TRBJ2-3, with a weak D call TRBD1 (6 bases). Germline V gene data show CDR1 as MRHNA and CDR2 as SNTAGT. The CDR3 covers 15 residues. Trimming left V 3 bases short and J 1 base short, with 11 bases between. In DNA form, the CDR3 reads TGTGCCAGCAGTGAGGCAGGGGTGGGCACAGATACGCAGTATTTT. This translates into CASSEAGVGTDTQYF.

The chain couples TRBV28 to TRBJ2-5; D is perhaps TRBD1 (6 bases). The CDR3 has 14 amino acids. From germline, CDR1 is MDHEN and CDR2 SYDVKM. Trimming took 1 base from V and 3 from J, leaving 9 bases between them. CDR3 residues: CASSLLAGEETQYF. The DNA of the CDR3 is TGTGCCAGCAGTTTATTAGCAGGGGAAGAGACCCAGTACTTC.

J is TRBJ2-3 and V is TRBV2; perhaps TRBD2 as D (5 bases). V lost 2 bases to trimming and J lost 8 bases, with 11 bases between them. This CDR3 spans 13 amino acids. Germline assignment: CDR1 SNHLY and CDR2 FYNNEI. CDR3 sequence: CASSESGMGTQYF. For the CDR3, the DNA is TGTGCCAGCAGTGAATCCGGGATGGGTACGCAGTATTTT.